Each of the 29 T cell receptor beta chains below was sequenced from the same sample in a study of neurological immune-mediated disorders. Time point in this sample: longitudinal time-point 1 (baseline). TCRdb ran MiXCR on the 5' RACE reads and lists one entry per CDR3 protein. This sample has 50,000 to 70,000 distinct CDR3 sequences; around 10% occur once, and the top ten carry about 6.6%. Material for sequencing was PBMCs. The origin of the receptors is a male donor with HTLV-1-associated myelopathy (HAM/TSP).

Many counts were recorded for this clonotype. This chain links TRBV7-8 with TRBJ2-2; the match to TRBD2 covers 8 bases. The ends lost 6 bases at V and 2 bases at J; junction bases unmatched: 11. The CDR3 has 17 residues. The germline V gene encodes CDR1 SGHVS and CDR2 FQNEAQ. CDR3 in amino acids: CASSRLPGGGNTGELFF. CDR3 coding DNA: TGTGCCAGCAGTCGCCTCCCGGGGGGGGGCAACACCGGGGAGCTGTTTTTT.

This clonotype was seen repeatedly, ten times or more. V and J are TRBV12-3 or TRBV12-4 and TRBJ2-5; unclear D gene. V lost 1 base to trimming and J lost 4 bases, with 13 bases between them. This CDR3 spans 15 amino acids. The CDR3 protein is CASSLGAVHVETQYF. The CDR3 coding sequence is TGTGCCAGCAGTTTAGGGGCGGTTCACGTAGAGACCCAGTACTTC.

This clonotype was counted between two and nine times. The CDR3 nucleotides read TGCAGTGCTAGACTCCCGGGACGCCACGGAGAGACCCAGTACTTC. Its protein product is CSARLPGRHGETQYF. The gene calls are TRBV20-1 and TRBJ2-5, with D possibly being TRBD1 or TRBD2 (5 bases each). The CDR3 has 15 residues. Trimming removed 2 bases at V and 4 bases at J, with 17 bases between. Germline lookup yields CDR1 DFQATT and CDR2 SNEGSKA (reference sequence).

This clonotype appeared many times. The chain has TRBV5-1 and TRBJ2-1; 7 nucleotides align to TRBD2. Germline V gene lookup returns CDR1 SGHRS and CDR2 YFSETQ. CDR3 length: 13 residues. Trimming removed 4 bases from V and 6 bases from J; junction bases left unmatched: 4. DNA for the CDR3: TGCGCCAGCAGCAGGGAGGGTAGCAATGAGCAGTTCTTC. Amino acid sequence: CASSREGSNEQFF. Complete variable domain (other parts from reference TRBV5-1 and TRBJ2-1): KAGVTQTPRYLIKTRGQQVTLSCSPISGHRSVSWYQQTPGQGLQFLFEYFSETQRNKGNFPGRFSGRQFSNSRSEMNVSTLELGDSALYLCASSREGSNEQFFGPGTRLTVL.

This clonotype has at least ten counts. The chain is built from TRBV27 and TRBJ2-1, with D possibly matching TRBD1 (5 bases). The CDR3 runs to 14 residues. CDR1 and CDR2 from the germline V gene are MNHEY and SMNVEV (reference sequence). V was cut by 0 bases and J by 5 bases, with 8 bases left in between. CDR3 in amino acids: CASSLSRVNNEQFF. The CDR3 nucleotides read TGTGCCAGCAGTTTATCCAGGGTGAACAATGAGCAGTTCTTC.

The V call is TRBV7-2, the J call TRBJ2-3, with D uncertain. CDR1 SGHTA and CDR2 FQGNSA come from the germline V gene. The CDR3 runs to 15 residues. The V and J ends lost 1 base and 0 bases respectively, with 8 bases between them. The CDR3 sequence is CASSLERVSTDTQYF. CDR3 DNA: TGTGCCAGCAGCTTAGAACGGGTTAGCACAGATACGCAGTATTTT.

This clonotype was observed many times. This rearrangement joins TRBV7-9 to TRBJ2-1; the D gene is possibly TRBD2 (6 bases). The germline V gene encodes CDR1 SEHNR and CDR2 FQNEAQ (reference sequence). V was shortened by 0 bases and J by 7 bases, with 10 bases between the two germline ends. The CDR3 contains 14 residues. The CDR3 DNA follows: TGTGCCAGCAGCTTAGCGCTAGCGCGGAATGAGCAGTTCTTC. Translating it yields CASSLALARNEQFF.

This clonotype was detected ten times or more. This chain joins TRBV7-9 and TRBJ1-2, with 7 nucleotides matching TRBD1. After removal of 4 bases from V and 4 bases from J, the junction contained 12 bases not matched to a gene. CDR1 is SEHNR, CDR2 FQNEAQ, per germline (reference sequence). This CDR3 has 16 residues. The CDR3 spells CASSSHAITGVYGYTF. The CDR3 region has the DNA TGTGCCAGCAGCTCACACGCAATAACAGGGGTCTATGGCTACACCTTC.

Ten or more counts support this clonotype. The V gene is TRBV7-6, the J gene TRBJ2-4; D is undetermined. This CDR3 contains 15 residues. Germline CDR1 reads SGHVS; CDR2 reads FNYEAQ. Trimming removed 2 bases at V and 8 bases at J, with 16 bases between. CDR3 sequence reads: CASSLTGDREDIQYF. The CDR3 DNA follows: TGTGCCAGCAGCTTAACTGGAGATAGGGAAGACATTCAGTACTTC. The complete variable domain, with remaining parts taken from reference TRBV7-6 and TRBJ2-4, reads GAGVSQSPRYKVTKRGQDVALRCDPISGHVSLYWYRQALGQGPEFLTYFNYEAQQDKSGLPNDRFSAERPEGSISTLTIQRTEQRDSAMYRCASSLTGDREDIQYFGAGTRLSVL.

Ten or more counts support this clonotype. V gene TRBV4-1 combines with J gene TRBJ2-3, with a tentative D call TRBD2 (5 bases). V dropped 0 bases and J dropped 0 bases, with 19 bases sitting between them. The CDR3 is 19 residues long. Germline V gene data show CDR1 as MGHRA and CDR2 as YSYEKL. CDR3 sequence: CASSQDFIARSSSTDTQYF. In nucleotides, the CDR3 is TGCGCCAGCAGCCAAGATTTCATAGCGAGATCTTCTAGCACAGATACGCAGTATTTT.

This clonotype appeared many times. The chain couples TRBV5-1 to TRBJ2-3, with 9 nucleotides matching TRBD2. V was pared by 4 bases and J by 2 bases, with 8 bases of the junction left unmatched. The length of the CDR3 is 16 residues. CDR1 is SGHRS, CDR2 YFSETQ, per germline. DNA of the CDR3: TGCGCCAGCAGCGGCTTTGCGGGGGGGCTCACAGATACGCAGTATTTT. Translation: CASSGFAGGLTDTQYF.

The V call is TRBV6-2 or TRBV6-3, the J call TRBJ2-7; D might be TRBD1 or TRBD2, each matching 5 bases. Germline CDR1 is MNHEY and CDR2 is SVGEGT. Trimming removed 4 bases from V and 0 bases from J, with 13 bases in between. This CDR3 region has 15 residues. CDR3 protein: CASSSPGTASYEQYF. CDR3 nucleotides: TGTGCCAGCAGTTCCCCGGGGACGGCCTCCTACGAGCAGTACTTC.

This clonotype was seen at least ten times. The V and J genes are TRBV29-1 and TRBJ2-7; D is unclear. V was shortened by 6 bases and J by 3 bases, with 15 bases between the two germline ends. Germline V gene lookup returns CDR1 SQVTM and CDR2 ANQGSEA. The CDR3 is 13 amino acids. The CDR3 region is CSVIPGLGYEQYF. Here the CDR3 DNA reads TGCAGCGTAATTCCGGGCCTCGGCTACGAGCAGTACTTC.

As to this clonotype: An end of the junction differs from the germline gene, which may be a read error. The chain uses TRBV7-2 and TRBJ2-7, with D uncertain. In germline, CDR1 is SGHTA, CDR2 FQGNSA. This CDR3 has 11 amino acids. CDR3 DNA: TGTGTCAGCTCGCCCGGCGTCAGGCAGTACTTC. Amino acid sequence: CVSSPGVRQYF.

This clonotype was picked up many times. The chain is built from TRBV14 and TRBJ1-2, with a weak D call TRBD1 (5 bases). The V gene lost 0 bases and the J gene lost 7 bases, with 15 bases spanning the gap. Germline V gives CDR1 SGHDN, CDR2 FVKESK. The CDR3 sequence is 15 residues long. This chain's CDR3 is CASSQEEAGIGGYTF. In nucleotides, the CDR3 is TGTGCCAGCAGCCAAGAAGAGGCAGGGATTGGTGGCTACACCTTC. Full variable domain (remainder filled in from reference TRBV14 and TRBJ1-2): EAGVTQFPSHSVIEKGQTVTLRCDPISGHDNLYWYRRVMGKEIKFLLHFVKESKQDESGMPNNRFLAERTGGTYSTLKVQPAELEDSGVYFCASSQEEAGIGGYTFGSGTRLTVV.

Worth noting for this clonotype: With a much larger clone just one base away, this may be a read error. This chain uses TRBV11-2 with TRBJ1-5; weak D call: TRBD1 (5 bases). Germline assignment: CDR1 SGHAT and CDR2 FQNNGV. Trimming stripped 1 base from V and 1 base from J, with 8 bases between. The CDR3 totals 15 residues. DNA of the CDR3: TGTGCCAGCAGCTTAGGCAGGGTGAGCAATCAGCCCCAGCATTTT. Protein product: CASSLGRVSNQPQHF.

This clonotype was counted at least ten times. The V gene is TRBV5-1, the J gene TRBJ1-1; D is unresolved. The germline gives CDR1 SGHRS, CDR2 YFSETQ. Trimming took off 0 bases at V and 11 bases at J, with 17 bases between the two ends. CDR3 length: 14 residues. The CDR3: CASSLVAQPNDAFF. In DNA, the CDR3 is TGCGCCAGCAGCTTGGTGGCGCAGCCGAACGATGCTTTCTTT.

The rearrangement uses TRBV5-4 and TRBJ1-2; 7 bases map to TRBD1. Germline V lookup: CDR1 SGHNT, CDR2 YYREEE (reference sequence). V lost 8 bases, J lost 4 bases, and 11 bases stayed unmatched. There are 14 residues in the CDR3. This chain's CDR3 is CASSPRAGGYGYTF. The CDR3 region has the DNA TGTGCCAGTAGCCCCCGGGCAGGGGGCTATGGCTACACCTTC.

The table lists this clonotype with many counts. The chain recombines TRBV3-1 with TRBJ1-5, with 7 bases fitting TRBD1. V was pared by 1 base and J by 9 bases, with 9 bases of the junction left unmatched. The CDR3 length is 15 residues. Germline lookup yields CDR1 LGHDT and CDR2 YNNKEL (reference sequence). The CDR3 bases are TGTGCCAGCAGCCAAGGGGGAGGGGGCTTGTCGCCCCAGCATTTT. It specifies CASSQGGGGLSPQHF.

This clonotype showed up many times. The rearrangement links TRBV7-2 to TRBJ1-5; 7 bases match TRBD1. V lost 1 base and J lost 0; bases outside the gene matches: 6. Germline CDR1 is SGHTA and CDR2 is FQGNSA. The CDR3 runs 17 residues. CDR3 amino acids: CASSLETGRLSNQPQHF. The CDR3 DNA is TGTGCCAGCAGCTTAGAGACAGGGCGCCTTAGCAATCAGCCCCAGCATTTT. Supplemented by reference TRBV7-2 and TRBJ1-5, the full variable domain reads GAGVSQSPSNKVTEKGKDVELRCDPISGHTALYWYRQSLGQGLEFLIYFQGNSAPDKSGLPSDRFSAERTGGSVSTLTIQRTQQEDSAVYLCASSLETGRLSNQPQHFGDGTRLSIL.

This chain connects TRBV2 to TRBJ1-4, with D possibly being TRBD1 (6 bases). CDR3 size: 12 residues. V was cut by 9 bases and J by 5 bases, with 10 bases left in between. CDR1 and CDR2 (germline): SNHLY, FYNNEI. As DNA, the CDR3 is TGTGCCAGGGGACAACCGAATGAAAAACTGTTTTTT. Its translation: CARGQPNEKLFF.

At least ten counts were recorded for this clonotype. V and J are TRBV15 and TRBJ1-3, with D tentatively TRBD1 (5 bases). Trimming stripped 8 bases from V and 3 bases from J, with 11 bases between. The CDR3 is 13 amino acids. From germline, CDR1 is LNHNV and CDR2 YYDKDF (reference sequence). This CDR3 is CATSWGIGNTIYF. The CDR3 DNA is TGTGCCACCTCCTGGGGGATTGGAAACACCATATATTTT. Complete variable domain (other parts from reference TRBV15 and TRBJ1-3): DAMVIQNPRYQVTQFGKPVTLSCSQTLNHNVMYWYQQKSSQAPKLLFHYYDKDFNNEADTPDNFQSRRPNTSFCFLDIRSPGLGDTAMYLCATSWGIGNTIYFGEGSWLTVV.

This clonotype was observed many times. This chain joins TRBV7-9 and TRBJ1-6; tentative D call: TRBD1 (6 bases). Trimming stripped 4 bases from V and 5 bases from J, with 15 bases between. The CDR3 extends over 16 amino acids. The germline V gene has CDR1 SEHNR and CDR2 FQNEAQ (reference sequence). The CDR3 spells CASSSSTGQNNSPLHF. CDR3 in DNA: TGTGCCAGCAGCTCCTCAACAGGGCAGAATAATTCACCCCTCCACTTT.

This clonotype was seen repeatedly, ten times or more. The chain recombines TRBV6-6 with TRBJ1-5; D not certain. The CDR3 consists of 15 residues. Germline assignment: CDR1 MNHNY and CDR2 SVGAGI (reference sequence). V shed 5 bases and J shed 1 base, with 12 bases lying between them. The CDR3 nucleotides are TGTGCCAGCAGTGACACGGTGGGGAGCAATCAGCCCCAGCATTTT. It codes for CASSDTVGSNQPQHF.

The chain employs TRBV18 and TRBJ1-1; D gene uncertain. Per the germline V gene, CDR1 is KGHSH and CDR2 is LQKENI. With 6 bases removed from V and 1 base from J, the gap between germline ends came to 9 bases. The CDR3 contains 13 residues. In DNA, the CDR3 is TGTGCCAGCTCCCTTCAATCGAACACTGAAGCTTTCTTT. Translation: CASSLQSNTEAFF.

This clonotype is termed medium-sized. Here the CDR3 reads CASSYDRGEKLFF. The CDR3 nucleotides are TGTGCCAGCAGTTACGACAGGGGTGAAAAACTGTTTTTT. This sequence joins TRBV6-5 and TRBJ1-4, with 8 bases lining up with TRBD1. The CDR3 covers 13 residues. Germline V gene sequence: CDR1 MNHEY, CDR2 SVGAGI. Unmatched junction bases numbered 0, after V lost 2 bases and J lost 7 bases.

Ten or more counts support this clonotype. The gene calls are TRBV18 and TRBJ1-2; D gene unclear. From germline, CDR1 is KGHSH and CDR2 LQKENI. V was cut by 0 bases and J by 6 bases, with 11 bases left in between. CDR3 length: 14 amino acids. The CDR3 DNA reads TGTGCCAGCTCACCACCGTTTGGAGTTCATGGCTACACCTTC. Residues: CASSPPFGVHGYTF.

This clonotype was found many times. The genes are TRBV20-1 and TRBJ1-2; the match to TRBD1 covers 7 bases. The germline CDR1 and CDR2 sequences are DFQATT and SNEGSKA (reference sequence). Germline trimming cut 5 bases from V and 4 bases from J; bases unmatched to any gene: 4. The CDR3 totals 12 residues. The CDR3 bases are TGCAGTGCTTCCAAGGGGGCCTATGGCTACACCTTC. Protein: CSASKGAYGYTF.

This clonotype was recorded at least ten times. The CDR3 protein is CSAKLSRSQLEETQYF. CDR3 in DNA: TGCAGTGCCAAGTTATCTCGTTCGCAGTTAGAAGAGACCCAGTACTTC. The rearrangement links TRBV20-1 to TRBJ2-5, with D unresolved. This CDR3 is 16 amino acids long. The V and J ends lost 6 bases and 3 bases respectively, with 23 bases between them. Germline V gene sequence: CDR1 DFQATT, CDR2 SNEGSKA (reference sequence).